Following are 29 T cell receptor beta chains from one sample sequenced in a study of T cell changes during pregnancy in multiple sclerosis. The assay was immunoSEQ multiplex PCR, and TCRdb's table has in-frame clones only and misses some. The sample lists 80,000 to 130,000 clones, about 94% seen once, with around 0.96% in the top ten. This specimen was peripheral blood, taken before pregnancy. The source of these receptors is a female donor with multiple sclerosis, enrolled in a pregnancy study.

This clone was observed a single time. The rearrangement joins TRBV4-1 to TRBJ2-7, with D possibly matching TRBD1 (6 bases). Germline V gives CDR1 MGHRA, CDR2 YSYEKL. The CDR3 is 15 amino acids. Trimming took 1 base from V and 4 from J, leaving 14 bases between them. For the CDR3, the DNA is TGCGCCAGCAGCCAAGGAGGGGGAGCAGGGTACGAGCAGTACTTC. Amino acids: CASSQGGGAGYEQYF.

This chain uses TRBV29-1 with TRBJ2-5, with D possibly TRBD2 on 5 matching bases. This CDR3 is built from 17 residues. V lost 3 bases to trimming and J lost 4 bases, with 24 bases between them. Per the germline V gene, CDR1 is SQVTM and CDR2 is ANQGSEA. CDR3 sequence reads: CSVEDLKAEGPLETQYF. CDR3 DNA: TGCAGCGTTGAGGATCTGAAAGCGGAAGGGCCGTTAGAGACCCAGTACTTC.

This chain joins TRBV28 and TRBJ2-7; a possible D gene is TRBD1 (5 bases). This CDR3 contains 13 residues. Germline V CDR1 and CDR2: MDHEN, SYDVKM. V lost 9 bases and J lost 1, with 13 bases in between. CDR3 sequence reads: CASRWGTSYEQYF. As DNA, the CDR3 is TGTGCCAGTAGGTGGGGCACGTCCTACGAGCAGTACTTC. Supplemented by reference TRBV28 and TRBJ2-7, the full variable domain reads DVKVTQSSRYLVKRTGEKVFLECVQDMDHENMFWYRQDPGLGLRLIYFSYDVKMKEKGDIPEGYSVSREKKERFSLILESASTNQTSMYLCASRWGTSYEQYFGPGTRLTVT.

The chain has TRBV29-1 and TRBJ1-3, with a possible D match to TRBD1 (6 bases). Trimming took off 4 bases at V and 0 bases at J, with 10 bases between the two ends. The germline V gene encodes CDR1 SQVTM and CDR2 ANQGSEA. This CDR3 is 14 amino acids long. CDR3 in DNA: TGCAGCGTTGCCGGGACAAGCTCTGGAAACACCATATATTTT. As protein: CSVAGTSSGNTIYF.

This sequence joins TRBV5-5 and TRBJ1-1; weak D call: TRBD1 (5 bases). The CDR3 length is 14 residues. Germline V gene lookup returns CDR1 SGHKS and CDR2 YYEKEE (reference sequence). Trimming stripped 1 base from V and 1 base from J, with 8 bases between. The chain's CDR3 is CASSLWGGNTEAFF. Written as DNA, the CDR3 is TGTGCCAGCAGCTTGTGGGGGGGGAACACTGAAGCTTTCTTT.

The genes are TRBV5-1 and TRBJ2-7; 10 nucleotides line up with TRBD1. Germline V gene sequence: CDR1 SGHRS, CDR2 YFSETQ. The ends lost 6 bases at V and 1 base at J; junction bases unmatched: 4. The length of the CDR3 is 14 residues. CDR3 nucleotides: TGCGCCAGCAACTCGGGACAGGGGTCCTACGAGCAGTACTTC. It translates to CASNSGQGSYEQYF. The complete variable domain, with remaining parts taken from reference TRBV5-1 and TRBJ2-7, reads KAGVTQTPRYLIKTRGQQVTLSCSPISGHRSVSWYQQTPGQGLQFLFEYFSETQRNKGNFPGRFSGRQFSNSRSEMNVSTLELGDSALYLCASNSGQGSYEQYFGPGTRLTVT.

This clone was seen just once. This specimen includes other DNA sequences encoding the same CDR3. The J gene is TRBJ2-1, the V gene TRBV6-1; possibly TRBD2 for D (6 bases). Per the germline V gene, CDR1 is MNHNS and CDR2 is SASEGT. The CDR3 runs 14 residues. The V and J ends lost 4 bases and 0 bases respectively, with 7 bases between them. The CDR3, as DNA: TGTGCCAGCAGTGTCGGGAGCTCCTACAATGAGCAGTTCTTC. As protein: CASSVGSSYNEQFF.

This clone was seen a handful of times. CDR3 sequence: CASSQTRVISYEQYF. The CDR3 DNA reads as TGTGCCAGCAGCCAAACGCGAGTTATATCCTACGAGCAGTACTTC. The chain is built from TRBV4-2 and TRBJ2-7; D is ambiguous. V was cut by 2 bases and J by 1 base, with 12 bases left in between. The length of the CDR3 is 15 residues. Germline CDR1 LGHNA, CDR2 YNFKEQ.

The V and J genes are TRBV28 and TRBJ2-7, with 8 bases fitting TRBD2. CDR1 and CDR2 (germline): MDHEN, SYDVKM. The length of the CDR3 is 15 residues. The ends lost 5 bases at V and 2 bases at J; junction bases unmatched: 8. CDR3 nucleotides: TGTGCCAGCAGTCCGCCCGGACTAGCCCCCTACGAGCAGTACTTC. It is translated as CASSPPGLAPYEQYF.

V is TRBV5-1 and J is TRBJ1-5, with 9 bases fitting TRBD1. The junction had 2 bases not matched to a gene; V was cut back by 0 bases and J by 7 bases. Germline values: CDR1 SGHRS, CDR2 YFSETQ. The CDR3 has 14 residues. As DNA, the CDR3 is TGCGCCAGCAGCTTGGGGGACAGGGCCCAGCCCCAGCATTTT. This gives the protein CASSLGDRAQPQHF.

This chain uses TRBV2 with TRBJ1-2, with 7 bases fitting TRBD1. Germline V CDR1 and CDR2: SNHLY, FYNNEI. The CDR3 loop spans 14 amino acids. Losses at the gene ends were 10 bases for V and 0 bases for J; bases not matched to a gene: 8. The CDR3 DNA sequence: TGTGCCATAGCGGACAGGCAGTCTAACTATGGCTACACCTTC. This gives the protein CAIADRQSNYGYTF.

The CDR3 DNA is TGTGCCAGCAGTGAGGGGGGGTTCGGAGAAAAACTGTTTTTT. Amino acid sequence: CASSEGGFGEKLFF. This chain joins TRBV6-1 and TRBJ1-4, with D possibly TRBD1 on 5 matching bases. The CDR3 contains 14 residues. V shed 3 bases and J shed 8 bases, with 13 bases lying between them. The germline gives CDR1 MNHNS, CDR2 SASEGT.

V usage is TRBV19 and J usage is TRBJ1-1, with 7 bases aligning to TRBD1. Germline CDR1 is LNHDA and CDR2 is SQIVND (reference sequence). The CDR3 is 14 residues long. V lost 7 bases, J lost 5 bases, and 10 bases stayed unmatched. Here the CDR3 DNA reads TGTGCCAGTAAGGTAGGGGGCCCGGGGACTGAAGCTTTCTTT. It translates to CASKVGGPGTEAFF.

V is TRBV4-1 and J is TRBJ1-2, with a tentative D call TRBD1 (6 bases). V lost 0 bases to trimming and J lost 4 bases, with 9 bases between them. This CDR3 has 14 amino acids. CDR1 and CDR2 from the germline V gene are MGHRA and YSYEKL. Here the CDR3 reads CASSQDQGGYGYTF. CDR3 nucleotides: TGCGCCAGCAGCCAAGATCAAGGGGGCTATGGCTACACCTTC.

This sequence joins TRBV27 and TRBJ1-2; 8 bases map to TRBD1. The CDR3 loop spans 15 amino acids. Germline CDR1 reads MNHEY; CDR2 reads SMNVEV (reference sequence). The J segment lost 4 bases and the V segment lost 3 bases, leaving 7 bases of the junction unmatched. CDR3 nucleotide sequence: TGTGCCAGCAGTTTTTCGGGACAGGCGCTCTATGGCTACACCTTC. Translating gives CASSFSGQALYGYTF.

The V gene is TRBV5-1, the J gene TRBJ2-3; the D is unclear. Germline CDR1 reads SGHRS; CDR2 reads YFSETQ. V dropped 4 bases and J dropped 1 base, with 7 bases sitting between them. This CDR3 region has 13 residues. CDR3 bases: TGCGCCAGCAGCCTCCAGGGCACAGATACGCAGTATTTT. This sequence encodes CASSLQGTDTQYF. The whole variable domain, filled in from reference TRBV5-1 and TRBJ2-3, reads KAGVTQTPRYLIKTRGQQVTLSCSPISGHRSVSWYQQTPGQGLQFLFEYFSETQRNKGNFPGRFSGRQFSNSRSEMNVSTLELGDSALYLCASSLQGTDTQYFGPGTRLTVL.

The rearrangement uses TRBV6-1 and TRBJ2-5, with 9 bases that match TRBD1. CDR3 length: 13 amino acids. Trimming at V came to 1 base and at J to 6 bases, leaving 0 bases not matched to a gene. CDR1 MNHNS and CDR2 SASEGT come from the germline V gene. DNA of the CDR3: TGTGCCAGCAGTGAAGACAGGGGGCAGACCCAGTACTTC. Its translation is CASSEDRGQTQYF.

The gene calls are TRBV7-9 and TRBJ1-1, with D unresolved. V shed 0 bases and J shed 1 base, with 6 bases lying between them. The CDR3 length is 14 residues. Germline V gene lookup returns CDR1 SEHNR and CDR2 FQNEAQ (reference sequence). CDR3 in amino acids: CASSLAGGNTEAFF. CDR3 DNA sequence: TGTGCCAGCAGCTTAGCGGGAGGGAACACTGAAGCTTTCTTT.

The genes are TRBV29-1 and TRBJ2-7; TRBD1 matches 9 bases. Losses at the gene ends were 5 bases for V and 4 bases for J; bases not matched to a gene: 6. This CDR3 has 13 amino acids. Germline V CDR1 and CDR2: SQVTM, ANQGSEA. CDR3 bases: TGCAGCGTTCTCGGGACAGGGTTATACGAGCAGTACTTC. Translation gives CSVLGTGLYEQYF.

The chain is built from TRBV10-1 and TRBJ1-5; TRBD1 matches 11 bases. The CDR3 consists of 17 residues. Germline trimming cut 2 bases from V and 7 bases from J; bases unmatched to any gene: 10. The V gene's germline CDR1 is WNHNN and CDR2 SYGVQD (reference sequence). The CDR3 here is CASSEIFRTGGRQPQHF. In DNA form, the CDR3 reads TGCGCCAGCAGTGAGATTTTTAGGACAGGGGGCCGACAGCCCCAGCATTTT.

V gene TRBV29-1 combines with J gene TRBJ2-1; possible D gene TRBD2, 6 bases. From germline, CDR1 is SQVTM and CDR2 ANQGSEA. CDR3 length: 12 residues. V was pared by 3 bases and J by 4 bases, with 7 bases between. CDR3 protein: CSVEEGYNEQFF. CDR3 DNA sequence: TGCAGCGTTGAGGAGGGTTACAATGAGCAGTTCTTC.

The chain is built from TRBV29-1 and TRBJ2-1, with 9 bases matching TRBD1. Germline CDR1 SQVTM, CDR2 ANQGSEA. V dropped 4 bases and J dropped 4; count of bases not matched to a gene: 8. There are 15 residues in the CDR3. This chain's CDR3 is CSVGGLQGAYNEQFF. CDR3 nucleotide sequence: TGCAGCGTTGGGGGGTTACAGGGGGCATACAATGAGCAGTTCTTC.

This clone was observed a few times. The V call is TRBV28, the J call TRBJ1-4; 8 bases match TRBD1. Germline trimming cut 2 bases from V and 4 bases from J; bases unmatched to any gene: 3. Germline CDR1 and CDR2: MDHEN and SYDVKM. The CDR3 runs to 15 residues. For the CDR3, the DNA is TGTGCCAGCAGTTTAGGACAGGGTGGTAATGAAAAACTGTTTTTT. It encodes CASSLGQGGNEKLFF.

The J gene is TRBJ2-5, the V gene TRBV11-3, with D maybe TRBD2 (6 bases). The CDR3 is made up of 13 amino acids. V was cut by 5 bases and J by 3 bases, with 10 bases left in between. Per germline, CDR1 SGHNT and CDR2 YENEEA. DNA for the CDR3: TGTGCCAGCAGCCCCGGAGGGGAAGAGACCCAGTACTTC. Its translation: CASSPGGEETQYF.

CDR3: CASSYGGAADTQYF. The CDR3 DNA is TGTGCCAGCAGTTATGGGGGCGCCGCAGATACGCAGTATTTT. This rearrangement joins TRBV6-5 to TRBJ2-3; a possible D gene is TRBD1 (6 bases). The V end was cut by 3 bases, the J end by 4 bases, with 11 bases between. The CDR3 is 14 residues long. Germline lookup yields CDR1 MNHEY and CDR2 SVGAGI.

The chain combines TRBV28 with TRBJ2-3; 9 bases map to TRBD1. The CDR3 totals 20 residues. Germline V gene sequence: CDR1 MDHEN, CDR2 SYDVKM. V lost 3 bases to trimming and J lost 5 bases; unmatched junction nucleotides: 21. The CDR3 reads CASSLTTGGRAAGEKDTQYF. The CDR3 region has the DNA TGTGCCAGCAGTTTGACGACAGGGGGGAGGGCGGCGGGAGAGAAAGATACGCAGTATTTT. The whole variable domain, remainder taken from reference TRBV28 and TRBJ2-3, is DVKVTQSSRYLVKRTGEKVFLECVQDMDHENMFWYRQDPGLGLRLIYFSYDVKMKEKGDIPEGYSVSREKKERFSLILESASTNQTSMYLCASSLTTGGRAAGEKDTQYFGPGTRLTVL.

V usage is TRBV2 and J usage is TRBJ2-1; weak D call: TRBD2 (7 bases). The CDR3 is made up of 16 amino acids. Germline V CDR1 and CDR2: SNHLY, FYNNEI. V gave up 6 bases and J gave up 0 bases, with 15 bases separating them. The CDR3 protein is CASSAGAGASYNEQFF. The CDR3 DNA reads as TGTGCCAGCAGCGCTGGCGCGGGGGCCTCCTACAATGAGCAGTTCTTC. Based on the CDR3 plus reference TRBV2 and TRBJ2-1, the full variable domain is EPEVTQTPSHQVTQMGQEVILRCVPISNHLYFYWYRQILGQKVEFLVSFYNNEISEKSEIFDDQFSVERPDGSNFTLKIRSTKLEDSAMYFCASSAGAGASYNEQFFGPGTRLTVL.

V is TRBV6-1 and J is TRBJ2-1; 12 bases line up with TRBD1. CDR3 length: 15 residues. The germline V gene has CDR1 MNHNS and CDR2 SASEGT. The V and J ends lost 6 bases and 7 bases, in that order; junction bases with no gene match: 7. CDR3 residues: CASSGRDRGLNEQFF. The CDR3 DNA is TGTGCCAGCAGCGGCCGGGACAGGGGGCTTAATGAGCAGTTCTTC.

The V gene is TRBV4-2, the J gene TRBJ2-1, with 7 positions matching TRBD2. With 7 bases clipped from V and 6 bases from J, the junction kept 9 bases outside the gene matches. This CDR3 has 14 amino acids. Germline loops: CDR1 LGHNA, CDR2 YNFKEQ. The CDR3 is CASNWGGSPNEQFF. The CDR3 coding sequence is TGTGCCAGCAATTGGGGCGGGAGTCCCAATGAGCAGTTCTTC.